The 14 T cell receptor beta chains presented below share a single source sample, sequenced in a study of PD-L1 blockade in urothelial cancer. Method: immunoSEQ multiplex PCR; TCRdb's copy keeps in-frame clones and lacks some. The sample contains 25,000 to 35,000 clones, around 84% of which appear only once. The time point is: peripheral blood 6 weeks after treatment start. Source: PBMCs, taken around atezolizumab (anti-PD-L1) treatment. The receptors here all came from a man aged 65 to 85 with urothelial cancer.

This sequence joins TRBV7-2 and TRBJ2-7; 13 bases are a match to TRBD2. CDR3 size: 15 residues. Germline loops: CDR1 SGHTA, CDR2 FQGNSA. With V trimmed by 5 bases and J by 6 bases, 7 bases remained unmatched. Written as DNA, the CDR3 is TGTGCCAGCAGCCCACGACTAGCGGGGGGTTCCGAGCAGTACTTC. Protein product: CASSPRLAGGSEQYF.

Here the CDR3 reads CASSMWGDSNQPQHF. In nucleotides, the CDR3 is TGTGCCAGCAGCATGTGGGGGGATAGCAATCAGCCCCAGCATTTT. V usage is TRBV13 and J usage is TRBJ1-5; weak D call: TRBD1 (5 bases). Trimming removed 5 bases from V and 0 bases from J, with 11 bases in between. Germline V gene data show CDR1 as PRHDT and CDR2 as FYEKMQ (reference sequence). CDR3 length: 15 residues.

The chain recombines TRBV30 with TRBJ1-2; 8 bases fit TRBD1. This CDR3 is 15 amino acids long. Germline loops: CDR1 GTSNPN, CDR2 SVGIG (reference sequence). V gave up 5 bases and J gave up 5 bases; unmatched junction bases: 13. The CDR3 region is CAWVSAGTGFYGYTF. The CDR3 bases are TGTGCCTGGGTATCCGCAGGGACAGGTTTTTATGGCTACACCTTC.

The chain combines TRBV14 with TRBJ1-2; a possible D gene is TRBD1 (6 bases). This CDR3 comprises 15 residues. With 5 bases removed from V and 3 bases from J, the gap between germline ends came to 16 bases. CDR1 is SGHDN, CDR2 FVKESK, per germline. The CDR3 sequence is CASSSDMNRDYGYTF. The CDR3 bases are TGTGCCAGCAGCTCAGACATGAACAGGGACTATGGCTACACCTTC.

A single count supports this clone. V is TRBV27 and J is TRBJ1-5, with D perhaps TRBD1 (5 bases). The CDR3 consists of 16 residues. Germline values: CDR1 MNHEY, CDR2 SMNVEV (reference sequence). V was trimmed by 3 bases and J by 9 bases, leaving 21 bases between them. The CDR3, as DNA: TGTGCCAGCAGTTTGCGGGGGAGACCTATACCAGCGCCCCAGCATTTT. It translates to CASSLRGRPIPAPQHF.

The gene calls are TRBV9 and TRBJ1-3; TRBD1 agrees at 8 bases. Trimming removed 3 bases from V and 4 bases from J; junction bases left unmatched: 12. This CDR3 has 17 residues. Germline V gene sequence: CDR1 SGDLS, CDR2 YYNGEE. The CDR3 spells CASSADVDRGSGNTIYF. The CDR3 nucleotides are TGTGCCAGCAGCGCTGACGTTGACAGGGGTTCAGGAAACACCATATATTTT.

The chain recombines TRBV4-1 with TRBJ2-1; the match to TRBD2 covers 8 bases. The CDR3 is made up of 17 amino acids. Germline V gives CDR1 MGHRA, CDR2 YSYEKL. V trimming: 0 bases; J trimming: 0 bases; junction bases outside the gene matches: 4. The CDR3 DNA reads as TGCGCCAGCAGCCAAGAAGGGCTAGCGGGCTCCTACAATGAGCAGTTCTTC. Residues: CASSQEGLAGSYNEQFF.

This chain connects TRBV19 to TRBJ1-1; maybe TRBD1 (5 bases). The V and J ends lost 5 bases and 3 bases respectively, with 10 bases between them. This CDR3 has 13 residues. Germline V lookup: CDR1 LNHDA, CDR2 SQIVND (reference sequence). In DNA, the CDR3 is TGTGCCAGTAGTCAGGGTCGTCACACTGAAGCTTTCTTT. Protein product: CASSQGRHTEAFF. The full variable domain, rest sourced from reference TRBV19 and TRBJ1-1, is DGGITQSPKYLFRKEGQNVTLSCEQNLNHDAMYWYRQDPGQGLRLIYYSQIVNDFQKGDIAEGYSVSREKKESFPLTVTSAQKNPTAFYLCASSQGRHTEAFFGQGTRLTVV.

The gene calls are TRBV2 and TRBJ1-1; no definite D call. The length of the CDR3 is 14 residues. The V and J ends lost 3 bases and 6 bases respectively, with 14 bases between them. Germline V gene lookup returns CDR1 SNHLY and CDR2 FYNNEI. CDR3 in amino acids: CASSDPLMGAEAFF. CDR3 DNA: TGTGCCAGCAGTGACCCTCTCATGGGCGCTGAAGCTTTCTTT.

V gene TRBV4-1 combines with J gene TRBJ1-2; perhaps TRBD1 as D (5 bases). V lost 3 bases to trimming and J lost 3 bases, with 20 bases between them. Germline V gene lookup returns CDR1 MGHRA and CDR2 YSYEKL. This CDR3 has 17 residues. CDR3 DNA sequence: TGCGCCAGCAGCCATCCCCCCAGGCAATCGGGGGACTATGGCTACACCTTC. This codes for CASSHPPRQSGDYGYTF.

This clone appeared once. The chain uses TRBV27 and TRBJ2-6, with 8 positions matching TRBD1. Looked up from germline, CDR1 is MNHEY and CDR2 is SMNVEV (reference sequence). The trim removed 2 bases at V and 3 bases at J, leaving 6 bases unmatched. The CDR3 extends over 17 amino acids. The CDR3 region is CASSLRQGALGANVLTF. In nucleotides, the CDR3 is TGTGCCAGCAGTTTACGGCAGGGGGCGCTTGGGGCCAACGTCCTGACTTTC.

V is TRBV14 and J is TRBJ2-5; TRBD2 agrees at 11 bases. This CDR3 contains 16 residues. With 0 bases clipped from V and 4 bases from J, the junction kept 4 bases outside the gene matches. Looked up from germline, CDR1 is SGHDN and CDR2 is FVKESK. CDR3 protein: CASSQDRLAGRETQYF. The CDR3 DNA sequence: TGTGCCAGCAGCCAAGACCGACTAGCGGGAAGAGAGACCCAGTACTTC.

The rearrangement uses TRBV28 and TRBJ1-1; D gene ambiguous. Per the germline V gene, CDR1 is MDHEN and CDR2 is SYDVKM. The CDR3 consists of 13 residues. The germline V and J ends were trimmed by 3 bases and 10 bases, with 15 bases remaining between them. The CDR3 DNA sequence: TGTGCCAGCAGTTTCAGCGGGTCCTCTGGAGCTTTCTTT. As protein: CASSFSGSSGAFF.

This clone was detected only once. This chain connects TRBV30 to TRBJ2-4, with TRBD2 matching over 16 bases. Germline CDR1 GTSNPN, CDR2 SVGIG (reference sequence). The ends lost 3 bases at V and 7 bases at J; junction bases unmatched: 3. CDR3 length equals 15 residues. The CDR3 coding sequence is TGTGCCTGGAGGAAGGGACTAGCGGGGGGGAACATTCAGTACTTC. Translation gives CAWRKGLAGGNIQYF.